These 4 T cell receptor beta chains were all obtained from the same sample, sequenced in a study of blood T cell repertoires in COVID-19. Clones were sequenced by immunoSEQ multiplex PCR, and TCRdb holds only the in-frame ones, with some missing. The data contain about 180,000 clones, around 85% of them seen just once; the ten biggest clones take up 6.2%. The sample taken for sequencing was PBMCs or T cells enriched from blood (not recorded which). The receptors here all came from a man aged 35-49 years who had recovered from COVID-19.

This clone has a single count. The chain has TRBV4-1 and TRBJ1-6; TRBD1 aligns across 10 bases. V lost 5 bases, J lost 3 bases, and 10 bases stayed unmatched. CDR1 is MGHRA and CDR2 is YSYEKL in the germline V gene. The CDR3 sequence is 18 residues long. The CDR3 is CASSSGTGESGYNSPLHF. The DNA for the CDR3 is TGCGCCAGCAGCTCCGGGACAGGGGAAAGCGGCTATAATTCACCCCTCCACTTT.

The V and J genes are TRBV9 and TRBJ2-7; the D gene is possibly TRBD1 (6 bases). Trimming stripped 0 bases from V and 7 bases from J, with 14 bases between. Germline lookup yields CDR1 SGDLS and CDR2 YYNGEE. There are 14 residues in the CDR3. The CDR3 nucleotides are TGTGCCAGCAGCGTAGATGTGGGGGCGCGGGAGCAGTACTTC. It encodes CASSVDVGAREQYF.

This sequence joins TRBV9 and TRBJ1-6, with 9 bases lining up with TRBD1. The V gene's germline CDR1 is SGDLS and CDR2 YYNGEE. The length of the CDR3 is 16 residues. With 3 bases clipped from V and 9 bases from J, the junction kept 10 bases outside the gene matches. DNA of the CDR3: TGTGCCAGCAGCGCCGGGACAGGGTCGGGGGGTTCACCCCTCCACTTT. As protein: CASSAGTGSGGSPLHF.

As regards this clone: The sample holds other DNA sequences that translate to the same CDR3. This chain joins TRBV9 and TRBJ2-7; no clear D. The CDR3 consists of 14 residues. V lost 0 bases to trimming and J lost 2 bases, with 9 bases between them. Germline CDR1 and CDR2: SGDLS and YYNGEE. CDR3 sequence reads: CASSVGVGAYEQYF. CDR3 nucleotides: TGTGCCAGCAGCGTAGGTGTAGGAGCCTACGAGCAGTACTTC.